The 18 T cell receptor beta chains given below trace back to one sample, sequenced in a study of T cells after yellow fever vaccination. TCRdb reprocessed the 5' RACE reads with MiXCR, giving one entry per CDR3 protein. The data hold 450,000 to 600,000 distinct CDR3 sequences, with about 15% observed a single time. The sequencing here drew on PBMCs, taken 5 days after the first yellow fever vaccination. The receptor source for this set is a man aged 18 to 29 who received the YFV17D yellow fever vaccine.

This clonotype was seen at least ten times. The V call is TRBV5-1, the J call TRBJ1-2, with D maybe TRBD1 (6 bases). Trimming stripped 1 base from V and 4 bases from J, with 8 bases between. The CDR3 covers 13 residues. The germline CDR1 and CDR2 sequences are SGHRS and YFSETQ. CDR3 sequence reads: CASSLTGSYGYTF. The CDR3 DNA reads as TGCGCCAGCAGCTTGACAGGGTCCTATGGCTACACCTTC.

The gene calls are TRBV4-2 and TRBJ2-3, with 8 bases matching TRBD2. With 0 bases clipped from V and 3 bases from J, the junction kept 8 bases outside the gene matches. This CDR3 is built from 17 residues. CDR1 and CDR2 from the germline V gene are LGHNA and YNFKEQ. The CDR3 sequence: CASSQDYGGGLTDTQYF. For the CDR3, the DNA is TGTGCCAGCAGCCAAGATTACGGCGGGGGGCTGACAGATACGCAGTATTTT.

V usage is TRBV24-1 and J usage is TRBJ1-2; D gene unclear. The V end lost 2 bases, the J end lost 8 bases, and 14 bases lay between the germline ends. Germline loops: CDR1 KGHDR, CDR2 SFDVKD. The CDR3 sequence is 14 residues long. This chain's CDR3 is CATSDSSPERGYTF. The CDR3 DNA is TGTGCCACCAGTGATTCTTCCCCGGAGAGGGGCTACACCTTC.

The table lists this clonotype with a few counts. V usage is TRBV7-9 and J usage is TRBJ1-2, with D maybe TRBD1 (6 bases). The CDR3 loop spans 12 amino acids. From germline, CDR1 is SEHNR and CDR2 FQNEAQ (reference sequence). Trimming shortened V by 7 bases and J by 6 bases, and 12 bases separated the two germline ends. CDR3 loop: CASNTGLHGYTF. The CDR3 DNA reads as TGTGCCAGCAACACAGGGCTTCATGGCTACACCTTC.

This clonotype has just a few counts. This rearrangement joins TRBV6-1 to TRBJ1-5; 8 bases match TRBD1. CDR1 is MNHNS, CDR2 SASEGT, per germline. This CDR3 spans 15 amino acids. J gave up 5 bases and V 4 bases, and 7 bases lay outside the gene matches. The CDR3 reads CASSGRQGYDQPQHF. The CDR3 bases are TGTGCCAGCAGTGGCAGACAGGGGTATGATCAGCCCCAGCATTTT.

The chain links TRBV3-1 to TRBJ2-5; D is unresolved. Trimming stripped 0 bases from V and 5 bases from J, with 4 bases between. CDR3 size: 12 residues. Germline V lookup: CDR1 LGHDT, CDR2 YNNKEL (reference sequence). CDR3 sequence (DNA): TGTGCCAGCAGCCAAGATCCTGAGACCCAGTACTTC. Encoded protein: CASSQDPETQYF.

The rearrangement joins TRBV4-3 to TRBJ2-7; D is undetermined. This CDR3 is built from 15 residues. Deletions cut 0 bases from V and 1 base from J, with 10 bases between. Germline CDR1 LGHNA, CDR2 YSLEER. This CDR3 reads CASSQDKGSSYEQYF. The CDR3 DNA follows: TGCGCCAGCAGCCAAGATAAAGGTTCTTCCTACGAGCAGTACTTC.

This clonotype has more than one count but fewer than ten. V and J are TRBV6-2 or TRBV6-3 and TRBJ1-1; unclear D gene. The CDR3 covers 13 residues. The germline CDR1 and CDR2 sequences are MNHEY and SVGEGT. Trimming took 6 bases from V and 3 from J, leaving 11 bases between them. The chain's CDR3 is CASSMDGHTEAFF. The CDR3 DNA is TGTGCCAGCAGCATGGACGGACACACTGAAGCTTTCTTT.

This clonotype has more than one count but fewer than ten. This sequence joins TRBV15 and TRBJ2-3; D gene ambiguous. The V gene lost 3 bases and the J gene lost 1 base, with 8 bases spanning the gap. Germline-derived CDR1 and CDR2 are LNHNV and YYDKDF (reference sequence). The length of the CDR3 is 14 residues. The CDR3 nucleotides read TGTGCCACCAGCAGGGCCCGGGGCACAGATACGCAGTATTTT. Translated: CATSRARGTDTQYF. The variable domain in full, with the rest retrieved from reference TRBV15 and TRBJ2-3, is DAMVIQNPRYQVTQFGKPVTLSCSQTLNHNVMYWYQQKSSQAPKLLFHYYDKDFNNEADTPDNFQSRRPNTSFCFLDIRSPGLGDTAMYLCATSRARGTDTQYFGPGTRLTVL.

Only a few counts were recorded for this clonotype. The chain links TRBV10-1 to TRBJ1-5; no firm D call. Between the trimmed V and J ends, which lost 4 bases and 4 bases, there was a span of 8 bases. The V gene's germline CDR1 is WNHNN and CDR2 SYGVQD (reference sequence). The CDR3 runs to 13 residues. CDR3 nucleotide sequence: TGCGCCAGCAGTGCGGACTGGAATCAGCCCCAGCATTTT. Encoded protein: CASSADWNQPQHF.

The chain links TRBV4-2 to TRBJ1-4; 8 bases map to TRBD1. This CDR3 has 14 residues. The trim removed 4 bases at V and 10 bases at J, leaving 8 bases unmatched. Germline CDR1 is LGHNA and CDR2 is YNFKEQ. DNA of the CDR3: TGTGCCAGCAGCCTCACGACAGGGGAGGTAAAACTGTTTTTT. Translation: CASSLTTGEVKLFF.

A few counts support this clonotype. The chain recombines TRBV5-1 with TRBJ2-3; the D is unclear. Between the trimmed V and J ends, which lost 0 bases and 2 bases, there was a span of 10 bases. There are 15 residues in the CDR3. Germline V CDR1 and CDR2: SGHRS, YFSETQ. The CDR3 loop reads CASSLVAQYTDTQYF. In DNA, the CDR3 is TGCGCCAGCAGCTTGGTGGCTCAGTACACAGATACGCAGTATTTT.

This clonotype has just a few counts. This chain connects TRBV20-1 to TRBJ2-2; the D gene could be TRBD1 or TRBD2 (5 bases each). Trimming stripped 6 bases from V and 5 bases from J, with 19 bases between. Germline V gives CDR1 DFQATT, CDR2 SNEGSKA (reference sequence). The CDR3 consists of 15 residues. The CDR3 bases are TGCAGTGCGAGGGGACCGGTATGGAAAACCGGGGAGCTGTTTTTT. Amino acids: CSARGPVWKTGELFF.

The genes are TRBV2 and TRBJ1-2, with unresolved D. V was cut by 6 bases and J by 0 bases, with 14 bases left in between. This CDR3 is built from 15 residues. Germline assignment: CDR1 SNHLY and CDR2 FYNNEI. The DNA of the CDR3 is TGTGCCAGCAGCCCGGAGCTGGACCCTAACTATGGCTACACCTTC. It specifies CASSPELDPNYGYTF.

A few counts support this clonotype. This chain connects TRBV4-1 to TRBJ2-5; D could derive from TRBD1 or TRBD2 (6 bases each). Germline V gene sequence: CDR1 MGHRA, CDR2 YSYEKL. V was cut by 8 bases and J by 1 base, with 23 bases left in between. CDR3 length: 17 residues. The CDR3 region is CASSRGLTGARQETQYF. The CDR3, as DNA: TGCGCCAGCTCCCGGGGATTGACGGGGGCGCGCCAAGAGACCCAGTACTTC.

In its sample, this clonotype was seen a few times. This rearrangement joins TRBV11-1 to TRBJ2-4; 8 bases agree with TRBD1. J gave up 0 bases and V 4 bases, and 17 bases lay outside the gene matches. CDR1 is SGHAT, CDR2 FQDESV, per germline (reference sequence). This CDR3 contains 20 residues. CDR3 nucleotides: TGTGCCAGCAGCTCGCACCGGACAGGGTCTAAGGGAGGAGCCAAAAACATTCAGTACTTC. Its protein product is CASSSHRTGSKGGAKNIQYF.

This clonotype was seen only a few times. The CDR3 nucleotides are TGTGCCATCAGTCGGGACAAAGCAACTAATGAAAAACTGTTTTTT. This codes for CAISRDKATNEKLFF. The rearrangement uses TRBV10-3 and TRBJ1-4; D is perhaps TRBD1 (6 bases). This CDR3 has 15 amino acids. Per germline, CDR1 ENHRY and CDR2 SYGVKD. V gave up 5 bases and J gave up 0 bases, with 10 bases separating them.

The chain couples TRBV3-1 to TRBJ2-2; 7 positions agree with TRBD1. The junction had 11 bases not matched to a gene; V was cut back by 2 bases and J by 2 bases. The germline V gene has CDR1 LGHDT and CDR2 YNNKEL (reference sequence). This CDR3 spans 18 amino acids. CDR3 sequence reads: CASSQHRTGARNTGELFF. The CDR3 DNA is TGTGCCAGCAGCCAACACAGAACAGGGGCTAGAAACACCGGGGAGCTGTTTTTT.